Following are 26 T cell receptor beta chains from one sample sequenced in a study of blood T cell repertoires in COVID-19. Assay used: immunoSEQ multiplex PCR; TCRdb lists only in-frame clones, some missing. This table holds 90,000 to 120,000 clones, 84% found once. Input material: peripheral blood. These receptors originate from a human donor in a cohort sampled during active COVID-19.

This chain links TRBV5-6 with TRBJ1-4, with TRBD1 identical over 8 bases. J gave up 8 bases and V 4 bases, and 7 bases lay outside the gene matches. The CDR3 has 14 amino acids. Germline V gives CDR1 SGHDT, CDR2 YYEEEE. Written as DNA, the CDR3 is TGTGCCAGCAGCCGACAGGGGTTGGACGAAAAACTGTTTTTT. It translates to CASSRQGLDEKLFF.

The J gene is TRBJ2-7, the V gene TRBV3-1 (or the pseudogene TRBV3-2); 8 nucleotides line up with TRBD2. The germline V gene has CDR1 LGHDT and CDR2 YNNKEL (reference sequence). V shed 1 base, J shed 2 bases, and the junction held 7 bases outside the gene matches. The CDR3 is 16 amino acids. The DNA of the CDR3 is TGTGCCAGCAGCCAAGGGAGCGGGAGTCCGACCTACGAGCAGTACGTC. This translates into CASSQGSGSPTYEQYV.

This chain links TRBV11-2 with TRBJ2-7; 9 nucleotides line up with TRBD2. This CDR3 has 16 residues. Germline loops: CDR1 SGHAT, CDR2 FQNNGV. V gave up 5 bases and J gave up 6 bases; unmatched junction bases: 14. The CDR3 DNA reads as TGTGCCAGCAGCCCACCGCAGGCGGGAGGGCCTCGCGAGCAGTACTTC. Protein product: CASSPPQAGGPREQYF.

The chain couples TRBV11-2 to TRBJ2-1, with 8 bases identical to TRBD2. The junction had 4 bases not matched to a gene; V was cut back by 0 bases and J by 0 bases. The germline V gene has CDR1 SGHAT and CDR2 FQNNGV. This CDR3 is built from 17 residues. The CDR3 region is CASSLEIAGSSYNEQFF. CDR3 DNA: TGTGCCAGCAGCTTAGAAATAGCGGGGAGCTCCTACAATGAGCAGTTCTTC.

This clone was seen a few times. V usage is TRBV7-2 and J usage is TRBJ1-5; D uncertain. V was shortened by 1 base and J by 3 bases, with 10 bases between the two germline ends. Per germline, CDR1 SGHTA and CDR2 FQGNSA. The CDR3 is 15 amino acids. The CDR3 nucleotides read TGTGCCAGCAGCTTAGGGGTACAGTCCAATCAGCCCCAGCATTTT. It encodes CASSLGVQSNQPQHF.

V gene TRBV4-2 combines with J gene TRBJ2-3; D gene unclear. The CDR3 extends over 14 amino acids. V dropped 4 bases and J dropped 2 bases, with 10 bases sitting between them. Germline CDR1 and CDR2: LGHNA and YNFKEQ. The CDR3 region is CASSRNRATDTQYF. The DNA for the CDR3 is TGTGCCAGCAGCCGCAACCGAGCCACAGATACGCAGTATTTT.

The V and J genes are TRBV5-1 and TRBJ1-2, with a possible D match to TRBD1 (6 bases). V lost 0 bases and J lost 8, with 20 bases in between. This CDR3 contains 16 residues. Germline assignment: CDR1 SGHRS and CDR2 YFSETQ. Here the CDR3 reads CASSLGSGQHPVGYTF. The CDR3 DNA reads TGCGCCAGCAGCTTGGGGTCGGGACAACACCCGGTGGGCTACACCTTC.

The chain has TRBV7-2 and TRBJ2-3; possible D gene TRBD2, 5 bases. Germline CDR1 and CDR2: SGHTA and FQGNSA. Trimming took 5 bases from V and 4 from J, leaving 16 bases between them. The CDR3 has 15 residues. The CDR3, as DNA: TGTGCCAGCAGCCAATACGGGGAGTCCGCAGATACGCAGTATTTT. As protein: CASSQYGESADTQYF.

The rearrangement uses TRBV18 and TRBJ2-2, with 10 bases lining up with TRBD1. The CDR3 runs 16 residues. Germline V CDR1 and CDR2: KGHSH, LQKENI. Trimming took 6 bases from V and 4 from J; bases not matched to a gene: 8. The CDR3 nucleotides read TGTGCCAGCTCGCGACAGGGGGCCCGCGGCACCGGGGAGCTGTTTTTT. Translated, it gives CASSRQGARGTGELFF.

The rearrangement links TRBV18 to TRBJ1-2, with TRBD1 as a possible D gene (5 bases). The V end was cut by 6 bases, the J end by 0 bases, with 14 bases between. CDR3 length: 15 amino acids. Germline V gene sequence: CDR1 KGHSH, CDR2 LQKENI. The CDR3 DNA sequence: TGTGCCAGCTCGCCGAGAACGACAGCTAACTATGGCTACACCTTC. Amino acids: CASSPRTTANYGYTF. The whole variable domain, filled in from reference TRBV18 and TRBJ1-2, reads NAGVMQNPRHLVRRRGQEARLRCSPMKGHSHVYWYRQLPEEGLKFMVYLQKENIIDESGMPKERFSAEFPKEGPSILRIQQVVRGDSAAYFCASSPRTTANYGYTFGSGTRLTVV.

This rearrangement joins TRBV24-1 to TRBJ2-1; the match to TRBD2 covers 11 bases. The CDR3 runs to 16 residues. Germline trimming cut 1 base from V and 5 bases from J; bases unmatched to any gene: 3. Germline CDR1 is KGHDR and CDR2 is SFDVKD. Written as DNA, the CDR3 is TGTGCCACCAGTGATTTAGTAGCGGGAGGGGACAATGAGCAGTTCTTC. Amino acids: CATSDLVAGGDNEQFF.

The rearrangement joins TRBV7-2 to TRBJ2-7, with 7 bases aligning to TRBD1. The CDR3 is 15 amino acids. The ends lost 5 bases at V and 2 bases at J; junction bases unmatched: 9. Germline V lookup: CDR1 SGHTA, CDR2 FQGNSA. The CDR3 protein is CASSHPGQRAYEQYV. The CDR3 nucleotides are TGTGCCAGCAGCCATCCGGGACAGCGTGCCTACGAGCAGTACGTC.

V and J are TRBV6-4 and TRBJ1-5, with 8 positions matching TRBD1. Germline-derived CDR1 and CDR2 are MRHNA and SNTAGT. V lost 9 bases and J lost 1; bases outside the gene matches: 11. The CDR3 consists of 16 residues. The CDR3 spells CASPSRDRKSNQPQHF. The CDR3 DNA sequence: TGTGCCAGTCCGTCCCGGGACAGGAAAAGCAATCAGCCCCAGCATTTT.

The rearrangement joins TRBV18 to TRBJ2-1; 10 bases line up with TRBD2. The CDR3 contains 19 residues. V was clipped by 6 bases and J by 0 bases; unmatched bases: 14. Germline CDR1 reads KGHSH; CDR2 reads LQKENI. The CDR3 DNA follows: TGTGCCAGCTCTCCGTCTTCCCGGACTAGCGGATACTCCTACAATGAGCAGTTCTTC. Translated, it gives CASSPSSRTSGYSYNEQFF.

V gene TRBV7-8 combines with J gene TRBJ2-1; 13 bases map to TRBD2. The germline gives CDR1 SGHVS, CDR2 FQNEAQ. This CDR3 spans 15 amino acids. The V gene end was trimmed by 2 bases and the J gene end by 9 bases; junction bases not matched to a gene: 4. CDR3 nucleotide sequence: TGTGCCAGCAGCTTACCTACTAGCGGGAGGGGTGAGCAGTTCTTC. Translated, it gives CASSLPTSGRGEQFF.

The rearrangement uses TRBV29-1 and TRBJ1-2; D not certain. Germline-derived CDR1 and CDR2 are SQVTM and ANQGSEA. Trimming stripped 3 bases from V and 2 bases from J, with 7 bases between. CDR3 length: 12 residues. As DNA, the CDR3 is TGCAGCGTTGACTTGACAAACTATGGCTACACCTTC. Amino acids: CSVDLTNYGYTF. Full variable domain (rest looked up from reference TRBV29-1 and TRBJ1-2): SAVISQKPSRDICQRGTSLTIQCQVDSQVTMMFWYRQQPGQSLTLIATANQGSEATYESGFVIDKFPISRPNLTFSTLTVSNMSPEDSSIYLCSVDLTNYGYTFGSGTRLTVV.

The V gene is TRBV6-5, the J gene TRBJ2-1; 7 bases agree with TRBD1. J lost 0 bases, V lost 5 bases, and 1 base had no gene match. Per germline, CDR1 MNHEY and CDR2 SVGAGI. This CDR3 is 14 amino acids long. CDR3 protein: CASSRGRSYNEQFF. The CDR3 DNA reads as TGTGCCAGCAGTAGGGGGCGCTCCTACAATGAGCAGTTCTTC.

The rearrangement links TRBV19 to TRBJ2-1, with TRBD2 matching 9 bases. Germline lookup yields CDR1 LNHDA and CDR2 SQIVND (reference sequence). Germline trimming cut 1 base from V and 9 bases from J; bases unmatched to any gene: 10. CDR3 length: 16 residues. Here the CDR3 DNA reads TGTGCCAGTAGTATAGGGCGGGAGGGCCCCTGGCGTGAGCAGTTCTTC. Translating it yields CASSIGREGPWREQFF. Using reference TRBV19 and TRBJ2-1 for the parts outside the CDR3, the full variable domain is DGGITQSPKYLFRKEGQNVTLSCEQNLNHDAMYWYRQDPGQGLRLIYYSQIVNDFQKGDIAEGYSVSREKKESFPLTVTSAQKNPTAFYLCASSIGREGPWREQFFGPGTRLTVL.

The chain uses TRBV7-2 and TRBJ1-2, with 11 bases fitting TRBD1. CDR3 size: 16 residues. Germline CDR1 reads SGHTA; CDR2 reads FQGNSA. With 3 bases clipped from V and 6 bases from J, the junction kept 9 bases outside the gene matches. The CDR3 coding sequence is TGTGCCAGCAGCTTCCAAACCGGGACAGGGGGTAATGGCTACACCTTC. Amino acids: CASSFQTGTGGNGYTF.

In nucleotides, the CDR3 is TGTGCCAGCAGCCAAGATTTTCCCGGGTCTAGCTCCTACGAGCAGTACTTC. Its translation: CASSQDFPGSSSYEQYF. The rearrangement links TRBV3-1 (or the pseudogene TRBV3-2) to TRBJ2-7; D unresolved. The CDR3 sequence is 17 residues long. Trimming shortened V by 0 bases and J by 0 bases, and 15 bases separated the two germline ends. The V gene's germline CDR1 is LGHDT and CDR2 YNNKEL (reference sequence).

The chain is built from TRBV7-2 and TRBJ2-7; unclear D gene. The V end was cut by 1 base, the J end by 7 bases, with 20 bases between. CDR3 length: 16 amino acids. The germline CDR1 and CDR2 sequences are SGHTA and FQGNSA. The CDR3 DNA reads as TGTGCCAGCAGCTTAGGCGGCCTCATCTCCTACGCGGAGCAGTACTTC. Translated: CASSLGGLISYAEQYF.

The chain combines TRBV7-9 with TRBJ1-4; maybe TRBD1 (5 bases). The germline V gene has CDR1 SEHNR and CDR2 FQNEAQ (reference sequence). V shed 0 bases and J shed 5 bases, with 16 bases lying between them. CDR3 length: 17 residues. CDR3 in DNA: TGTGCCAGCAGCTTAGCGCGGGGAATTGGGGCAAATGAAAAACTGTTTTTT. Protein sequence: CASSLARGIGANEKLFF.

This clone occurred once. This rearrangement joins TRBV6-2 or TRBV6-3 to TRBJ2-1, with D perhaps TRBD2 (6 bases). The V and J ends lost 5 bases and 7 bases respectively, with 12 bases between them. Per germline, CDR1 MNHEY and CDR2 SVGEGT. The CDR3 sequence is 13 residues long. The CDR3 coding sequence is TGTGCCAGCAGTCGGGCCGGGGGTAATGAGCAGTTCTTC. It codes for CASSRAGGNEQFF.

This chain uses TRBV6-5 with TRBJ1-5, with D possibly matching TRBD1 (5 bases). Germline V lookup: CDR1 MNHEY, CDR2 SVGAGI. The ends were cut back, 7 bases at V and 5 bases at J, with 15 bases in the middle. The CDR3 has 14 amino acids. The CDR3 DNA reads as TGTGCCAGCACCCCCGGAGGGGTGGATCAGCCCCAGCATTTT. It yields the protein CASTPGGVDQPQHF.

The genes are TRBV7-2 and TRBJ2-1; D is perhaps TRBD1 (5 bases). The CDR3 loop spans 15 amino acids. The V gene's germline CDR1 is SGHTA and CDR2 FQGNSA. Trimming took 4 bases from V and 2 from J, leaving 12 bases between them. In DNA form, the CDR3 reads TGTGCCAGCAGCTCGTCTGAAGGGGCCTACAATGAGCAGTTCTTC. As protein: CASSSSEGAYNEQFF.

This chain joins TRBV30 and TRBJ1-6, with TRBD1 identical over 7 bases. Germline V lookup: CDR1 GTSNPN, CDR2 SVGIG (reference sequence). This CDR3 has 13 amino acids. The V and J ends lost 4 bases and 7 bases, in that order; junction bases with no gene match: 4. This CDR3 is CAWTPGGNSPLHF. The CDR3 DNA sequence: TGTGCCTGGACCCCAGGGGGGAATTCACCCCTCCACTTT.